These 15 T cell receptor beta chains originate from one sample sequenced in a study of identical twins. TCRdb redid the calling of the 5' RACE reads with MiXCR, one entry per CDR3 protein. The sample lists under 900,000 distinct CDR3 sequences; over 15% were seen once. A further study also used this sample, focusing on T cells expressing NK-cell markers.

The sequencing input was PBMCs. Source of these receptors: a woman under 30 in good health.

The chain carries TRBV24-1 and TRBJ2-2; D uncertain. The CDR3 is 14 residues long. Trimming cost V 4 bases and J 1 base, with 6 bases left between them. Germline assignment: CDR1 KGHDR and CDR2 SFDVKD. This CDR3 reads CATSEKKNTGELFF. The CDR3 DNA is TGTGCCACCAGTGAAAAGAAGAACACCGGGGAGCTGTTTTTT.

This clonotype has more than one count but fewer than ten. The chain uses TRBV5-1 and TRBJ2-2; D possibly uses TRBD1 or TRBD2 (6 bases each). This CDR3 is 16 amino acids long. Germline V gene data show CDR1 as SGHRS and CDR2 as YFSETQ. Trimming took 5 bases from V and 0 from J, leaving 14 bases between them. The CDR3 loop reads CASRPGGHPNTGELFF. The CDR3 DNA is TGCGCCAGCAGACCCGGGGGACATCCGAACACCGGGGAGCTGTTTTTT.

This clonotype was detected a few times. The chain uses TRBV6-4 and TRBJ1-2; 9 bases map to TRBD1. With 3 bases clipped from V and 4 bases from J, the junction kept 9 bases outside the gene matches. Germline V CDR1 and CDR2: MRHNA, SNTAGT. The CDR3 totals 16 residues. Here the CDR3 DNA reads TGTGCCAGCAGTGATTCCCCGGGACAGGGAGGCTATGGCTACACCTTC. It specifies CASSDSPGQGGYGYTF.

This clonotype has a handful of counts. The gene calls are TRBV12-3 or TRBV12-4 and TRBJ2-3; TRBD2 aligns across 9 bases. Losses at the gene ends were 6 bases for V and 0 bases for J; bases not matched to a gene: 7. The CDR3 covers 16 residues. CDR3 sequence reads: CASSETSGTSTDTQYF. In DNA form, the CDR3 reads TGTGCCAGCAGCGAGACTAGCGGAACTAGCACAGATACGCAGTATTTT.

This clonotype has only a few counts. V gene TRBV6-1 combines with J gene TRBJ2-3; the match to TRBD1 covers 7 bases. CDR3 size: 15 residues. The J segment lost 1 base and the V segment lost 6 bases, leaving 7 bases of the junction unmatched. CDR1 MNHNS and CDR2 SASEGT come from the germline V gene. As DNA, the CDR3 is TGTGCCAGCAGCGAACAGGGGAGCGGCACAGATACGCAGTATTTT. Its translation is CASSEQGSGTDTQYF.

The chain employs TRBV5-1 and TRBJ1-4; D is uncertain. Germline CDR1 is SGHRS and CDR2 is YFSETQ. V shed 10 bases and J shed 7 bases, with 20 bases lying between them. CDR3 length: 14 amino acids. The CDR3 coding sequence is TGCGCCTCCCGCCTTGGACTCCGAGGTGAAAAACTGTTTTTT. Translated: CASRLGLRGEKLFF. Looking up the rest from reference TRBV5-1 and TRBJ1-4 gives the full variable domain: KAGVTQTPRYLIKTRGQQVTLSCSPISGHRSVSWYQQTPGQGLQFLFEYFSETQRNKGNFPGRFSGRQFSNSRSEMNVSTLELGDSALYLCASRLGLRGEKLFFGSGTQLSVL.

V usage is TRBV2 and J usage is TRBJ2-1; 14 bases line up with TRBD2. Germline CDR1 SNHLY, CDR2 FYNNEI. V lost 6 bases and J lost 5; bases outside the gene matches: 12. The CDR3 covers 18 residues. This chain's CDR3 is CASRPGTSGSIGDNEQFF. In DNA, the CDR3 is TGTGCCAGCAGACCCGGGACTAGCGGGAGTATTGGGGACAATGAGCAGTTCTTC. The whole variable domain, remainder taken from reference TRBV2 and TRBJ2-1, is EPEVTQTPSHQVTQMGQEVILRCVPISNHLYFYWYRQILGQKVEFLVSFYNNEISEKSEIFDDQFSVERPDGSNFTLKIRSTKLEDSAMYFCASRPGTSGSIGDNEQFFGPGTRLTVL.

The chain employs TRBV27 and TRBJ2-1; 8 nucleotides match TRBD2. The CDR3 has 16 amino acids. V shed 1 base, J shed 7 bases, and the junction held 9 bases outside the gene matches. Germline CDR1 reads MNHEY; CDR2 reads SMNVEV (reference sequence). The CDR3 region is CASSLFGVAGINEQFF. CDR3 coding DNA: TGTGCCAGCAGTTTATTTGGGGTAGCGGGAATAAATGAGCAGTTCTTC.

The V call is TRBV5-1, the J call TRBJ2-7, with D perhaps assigned TRBD1 or TRBD2 (5 bases each). CDR1 and CDR2 from the germline V gene are SGHRS and YFSETQ. Trimming stripped 1 base from V and 3 bases from J, with 14 bases between. The CDR3 is 15 amino acids. CDR3 DNA: TGCGCCAGCAGCTTGACCTCGACAGAGGGCTACGAGCAGTACTTC. This codes for CASSLTSTEGYEQYF. Full variable domain (missing parts from reference TRBV5-1 and TRBJ2-7): KAGVTQTPRYLIKTRGQQVTLSCSPISGHRSVSWYQQTPGQGLQFLFEYFSETQRNKGNFPGRFSGRQFSNSRSEMNVSTLELGDSALYLCASSLTSTEGYEQYFGPGTRLTVT.

The rearrangement links TRBV4-3 to TRBJ2-5, with 7 bases matching TRBD2. Losses at the gene ends were 4 bases for V and 5 bases for J; bases not matched to a gene: 13. Germline values: CDR1 LGHNA, CDR2 YSLEER. There are 16 residues in the CDR3. The DNA of the CDR3 is TGCGCCAGCAGCCCTTCTATCGGGGGGAATAGGGAGACCCAGTACTTC. Its protein is CASSPSIGGNRETQYF.

This clonotype occurred many times. This chain links TRBV12-3 or TRBV12-4 with TRBJ1-1; D possibly corresponds to TRBD1 (6 bases). The CDR3 extends over 13 amino acids. The ends were cut back, 2 bases at V and 5 bases at J, with 9 bases in the middle. The CDR3 DNA is TGTGCCAGCAGTTTACAGGGGCAAACTGAAGCTTTCTTT. As protein: CASSLQGQTEAFF.

This clonotype was seen only a few times. This rearrangement joins TRBV7-3 to TRBJ2-7; D remains ambiguous. Germline lookup yields CDR1 SGHTA and CDR2 FQGTGA. This CDR3 is 13 amino acids long. V gave up 1 base and J gave up 5 bases, with 9 bases separating them. This CDR3 reads CASSLSVTHEQYF. CDR3 nucleotides: TGTGCCAGCAGCTTAAGTGTAACCCACGAGCAGTACTTC. Full variable domain (outside the CDR3, taken from reference TRBV7-3 and TRBJ2-7): GAGVSQTPSNKVTEKGKYVELRCDPISGHTALYWYRQSLGQGPEFLIYFQGTGAADDSGLPNDRFFAVRPEGSVSTLKIQRTERGDSAVYLCASSLSVTHEQYFGPGTRLTVT.

This clonotype came up a few times. V usage is TRBV6-5 and J usage is TRBJ1-4, with a weak D call TRBD1 (5 bases). This CDR3 region has 16 residues. V gave up 5 bases and J gave up 8 bases, with 21 bases separating them. CDR1 is MNHEY and CDR2 is SVGAGI in the germline V gene. The chain's CDR3 is CASSLQKTALKEKLFF. In nucleotides, the CDR3 is TGTGCCAGCAGTCTACAAAAGACAGCCCTAAAAGAAAAACTGTTTTTT.

This clonotype has more than one count but fewer than ten. The chain is built from TRBV5-1 and TRBJ2-5; the D is unclear. Germline V CDR1 and CDR2: SGHRS, YFSETQ. The CDR3 consists of 13 residues. Trimming pared 5 bases from V and 2 bases from J, leaving 10 bases between. CDR3 sequence reads: CASRQEIQETQYF. The CDR3 DNA reads as TGCGCCAGCAGGCAGGAGATACAAGAGACCCAGTACTTC. The full variable domain, completed using reference TRBV5-1 and TRBJ2-5, is KAGVTQTPRYLIKTRGQQVTLSCSPISGHRSVSWYQQTPGQGLQFLFEYFSETQRNKGNFPGRFSGRQFSNSRSEMNVSTLELGDSALYLCASRQEIQETQYFGPGTRLLVL.

This clonotype occurred a few times. In DNA, the CDR3 is TGCGCCAGCAGCCAAGAGTTAGCAACTAATGAAAAACTGTTTTTT. Translated, it gives CASSQELATNEKLFF. The genes are TRBV4-3 and TRBJ1-4; no clear D gene. Germline V gene sequence: CDR1 LGHNA, CDR2 YSLEER. The CDR3 length is 15 residues. Between the trimmed V and J ends, which lost 0 bases and 0 bases, there was a span of 5 bases.